This T cell receptor (beta chain) was identified in a study of blood T cell repertoires in COVID-19. Cohort 3 donors were reported recovered after two negative PCRs, clearance, or symptom resolution. Trimming cost V 3 bases and J 0 bases; bases outside gene matches: 9. The CDR3 loop spans 18 amino acids. CDR1 is LGHDT and CDR2 is YNNKEL in the germline V gene (reference sequence). Repertoires were generated with immunoSEQ multiplex PCR, while TCRdb's copy carries only in-frame clones and drops some. The table has 390,000 or so clones, under 85% seen once. Specimen: PBMCs or T cells enriched from blood (not recorded which). The V and J genes are TRBV3-1 (or the pseudogene TRBV3-2) and TRBJ1-3; 9 nucleotides line up with TRBD1. This TCR derives from a woman between 50 and 59 years old who had recovered from COVID-19. The CDR3 protein is CASSHITGTGSSGNTIYF. The CDR3 nucleotides are TGTGCCAGCAGCCACATCACCGGGACAGGGAGCTCTGGAAACACCATATATTTT.